This T cell receptor beta chain was captured in a study of regulatory T cells in long-lasting Graves disease. At least ten counts were recorded for this clonotype. No antigen is known for it. V lost 8 bases and J 3 bases, leaving 9 bases between the germline ends. The length of the CDR3 is 12 residues. Time point given: newly diagnosed GD, antithyroid drugs for less than 3 months. PBMC RNA served as the TCR library source. CDR3-region Arm-PCR and iRepertoire HTBI primers produced the TCR beta libraries. Original handling: Segment identification across samples yielded 62 TRBV and about 14 TRBJ segments. TCRdb reprocessed the multiplex PCR reads via MiXCR and lists one record per CDR3 protein. V and J calls and clone size were set by TCRdb, not the authors. The repertoire holds approximately 470,000 distinct CDR3 sequences, with around 15% as singletons. Overall study results and limits: TCR diversity in persistent Graves' patients was below that of newly diagnosed ones.

In addition, the sample was reused for a study of T cells in Graves' hyperthyroidism and ophthalmopathy. That paper notes: Patients counted as stable if ophthalmopathy did not develop within 18 months. The HTBI primer set was used in a first-round RT-PCR of the TCR CDR3.

The sequence was obtained from a man aged 35 to 55 with Graves disease. Material: peripheral blood mononuclear cells (PBMCs), obtained at new diagnosis, from a patient treated with antithyroid drugs. The J gene is TRBJ2-3, the V gene TRBV12-3 or TRBV12-4; no reliable D call. The CDR3 DNA reads TGTGCCAGCTCACGCGTAACAGATACGCAGTATTTT. Protein product: CASSRVTDTQYF.